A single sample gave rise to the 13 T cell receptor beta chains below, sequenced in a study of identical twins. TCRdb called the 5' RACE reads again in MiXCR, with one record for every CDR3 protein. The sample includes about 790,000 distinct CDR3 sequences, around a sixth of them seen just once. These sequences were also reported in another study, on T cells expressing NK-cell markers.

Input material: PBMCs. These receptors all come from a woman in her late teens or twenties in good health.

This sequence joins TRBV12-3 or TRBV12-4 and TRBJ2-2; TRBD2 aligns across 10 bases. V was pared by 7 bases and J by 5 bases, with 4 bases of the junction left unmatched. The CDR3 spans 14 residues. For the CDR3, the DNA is TGTGCCAGCATTAAGCGGGGGGGAACCGGGGAGCTGTTTTTT. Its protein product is CASIKRGGTGELFF.

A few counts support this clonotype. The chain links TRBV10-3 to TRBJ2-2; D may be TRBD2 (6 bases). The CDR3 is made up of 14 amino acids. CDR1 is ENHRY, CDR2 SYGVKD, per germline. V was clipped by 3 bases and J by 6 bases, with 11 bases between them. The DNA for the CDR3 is TGTGCCATCAGTGAACCGGAGGGCCCCGGGGAGCTGTTTTTT. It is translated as CAISEPEGPGELFF.

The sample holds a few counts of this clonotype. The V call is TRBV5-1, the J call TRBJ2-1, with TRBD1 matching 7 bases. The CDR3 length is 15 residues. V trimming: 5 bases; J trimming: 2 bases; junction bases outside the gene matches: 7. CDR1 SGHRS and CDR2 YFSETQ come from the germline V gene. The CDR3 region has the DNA TGCGCCAGCAGTCTTGACAGGGTCGCCTACAATGAGCAGTTCTTC. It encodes CASSLDRVAYNEQFF.

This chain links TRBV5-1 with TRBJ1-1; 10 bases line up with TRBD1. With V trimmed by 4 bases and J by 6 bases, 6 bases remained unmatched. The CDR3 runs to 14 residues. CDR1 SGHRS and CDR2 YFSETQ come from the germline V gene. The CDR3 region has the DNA TGCGCCAGCAGCCCACCCGGGACAGGGGCTGAAGCTTTCTTT. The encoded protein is CASSPPGTGAEAFF.

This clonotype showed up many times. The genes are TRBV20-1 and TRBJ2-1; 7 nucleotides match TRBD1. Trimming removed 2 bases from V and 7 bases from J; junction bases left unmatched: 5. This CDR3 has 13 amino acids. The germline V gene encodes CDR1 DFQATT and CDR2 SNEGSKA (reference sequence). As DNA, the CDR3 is TGCAGTGCTAGAACGTCGACAGGGAATGAGCAGTTCTTC. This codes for CSARTSTGNEQFF.

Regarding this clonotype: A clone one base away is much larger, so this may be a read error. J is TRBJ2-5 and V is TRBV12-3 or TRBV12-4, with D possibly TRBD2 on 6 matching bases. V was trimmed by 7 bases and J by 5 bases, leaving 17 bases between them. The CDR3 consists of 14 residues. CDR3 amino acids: CASTLAEAGETQYF. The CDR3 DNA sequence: TGTGCCAGCACCTTAGCGGAAGCAGGGGAGACCCAGTACTTC.

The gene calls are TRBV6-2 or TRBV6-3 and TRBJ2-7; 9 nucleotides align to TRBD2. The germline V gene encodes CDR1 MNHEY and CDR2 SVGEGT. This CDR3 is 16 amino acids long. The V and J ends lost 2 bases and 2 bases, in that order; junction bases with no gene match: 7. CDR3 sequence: CASSYGLAGSTYEQYF. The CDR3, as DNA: TGTGCCAGCAGTTACGGGCTAGCGGGATCAACCTACGAGCAGTACTTC.

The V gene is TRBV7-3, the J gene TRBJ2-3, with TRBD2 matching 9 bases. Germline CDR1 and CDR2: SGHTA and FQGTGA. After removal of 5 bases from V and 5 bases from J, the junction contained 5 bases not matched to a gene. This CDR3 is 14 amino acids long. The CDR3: CASSQGLARDTQYF. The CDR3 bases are TGTGCCAGCAGCCAGGGACTAGCCAGAGATACGCAGTATTTT.

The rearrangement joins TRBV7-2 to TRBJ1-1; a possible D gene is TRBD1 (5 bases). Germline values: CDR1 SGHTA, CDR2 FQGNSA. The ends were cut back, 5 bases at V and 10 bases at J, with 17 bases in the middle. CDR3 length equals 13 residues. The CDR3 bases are TGTGCCAGCAGCCCCAGCGAGGGACTCCCAGCTTTCTTT. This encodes CASSPSEGLPAFF.

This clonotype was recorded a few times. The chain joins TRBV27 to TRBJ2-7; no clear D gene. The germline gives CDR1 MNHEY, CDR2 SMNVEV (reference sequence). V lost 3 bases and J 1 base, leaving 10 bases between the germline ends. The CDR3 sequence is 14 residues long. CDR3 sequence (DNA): TGTGCCAGCAGTTTGTATGCGAATTCCTACGAGCAGTACTTC. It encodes CASSLYANSYEQYF.

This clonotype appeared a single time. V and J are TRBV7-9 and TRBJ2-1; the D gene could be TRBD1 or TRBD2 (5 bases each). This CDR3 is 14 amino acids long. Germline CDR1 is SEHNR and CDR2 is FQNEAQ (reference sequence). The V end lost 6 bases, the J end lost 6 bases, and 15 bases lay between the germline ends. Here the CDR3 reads CASSGGVGINEQFF. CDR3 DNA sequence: TGTGCCAGCAGTGGGGGAGTTGGAATCAATGAGCAGTTCTTC.

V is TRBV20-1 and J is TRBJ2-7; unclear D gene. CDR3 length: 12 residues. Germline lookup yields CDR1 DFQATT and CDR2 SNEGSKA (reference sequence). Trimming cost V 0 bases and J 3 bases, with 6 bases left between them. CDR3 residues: CSARDMVYEQYF. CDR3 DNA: TGCAGTGCTAGAGATATGGTCTACGAGCAGTACTTC.

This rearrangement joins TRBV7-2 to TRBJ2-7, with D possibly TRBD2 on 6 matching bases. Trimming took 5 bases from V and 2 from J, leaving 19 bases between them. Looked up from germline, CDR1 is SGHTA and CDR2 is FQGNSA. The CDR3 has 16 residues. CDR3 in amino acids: CASSPQPGDLTYEQYF. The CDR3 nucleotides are TGTGCCAGCAGCCCTCAGCCGGGGGACTTGACCTACGAGCAGTACTTC. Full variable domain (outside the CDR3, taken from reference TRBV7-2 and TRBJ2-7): GAGVSQSPSNKVTEKGKDVELRCDPISGHTALYWYRQSLGQGLEFLIYFQGNSAPDKSGLPSDRFSAERTGGSVSTLTIQRTQQEDSAVYLCASSPQPGDLTYEQYFGPGTRLTVT.